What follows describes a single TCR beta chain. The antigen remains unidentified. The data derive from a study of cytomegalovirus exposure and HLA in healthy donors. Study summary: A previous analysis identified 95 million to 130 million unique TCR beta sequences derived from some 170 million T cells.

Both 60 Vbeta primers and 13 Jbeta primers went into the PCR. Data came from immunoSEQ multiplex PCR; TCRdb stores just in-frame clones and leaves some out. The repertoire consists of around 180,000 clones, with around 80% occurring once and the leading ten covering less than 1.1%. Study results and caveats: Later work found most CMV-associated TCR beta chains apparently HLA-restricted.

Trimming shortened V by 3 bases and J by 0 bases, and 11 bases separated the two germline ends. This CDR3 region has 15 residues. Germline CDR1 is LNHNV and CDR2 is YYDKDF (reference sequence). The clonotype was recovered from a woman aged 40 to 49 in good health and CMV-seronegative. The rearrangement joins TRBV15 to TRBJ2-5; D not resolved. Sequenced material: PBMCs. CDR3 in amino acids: CATSRQVVYQETQYF. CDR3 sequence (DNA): TGTGCCACCAGCAGGCAGGTCGTGTACCAAGAGACCCAGTACTTC. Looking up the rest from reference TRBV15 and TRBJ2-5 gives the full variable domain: DAMVIQNPRYQVTQFGKPVTLSCSQTLNHNVMYWYQQKSSQAPKLLFHYYDKDFNNEADTPDNFQSRRPNTSFCFLDIRSPGLGDTAMYLCATSRQVVYQETQYFGPGTRLLVL.